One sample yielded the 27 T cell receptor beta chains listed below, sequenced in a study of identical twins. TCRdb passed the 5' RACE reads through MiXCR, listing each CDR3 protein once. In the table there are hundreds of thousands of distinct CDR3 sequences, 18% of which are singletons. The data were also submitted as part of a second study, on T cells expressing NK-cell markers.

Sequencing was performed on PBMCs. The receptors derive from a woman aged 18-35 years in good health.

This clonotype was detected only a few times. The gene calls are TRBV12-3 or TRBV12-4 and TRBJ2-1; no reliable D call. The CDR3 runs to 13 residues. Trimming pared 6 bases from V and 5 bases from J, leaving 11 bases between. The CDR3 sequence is CASSPTENNEQFF. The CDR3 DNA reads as TGTGCCAGCAGCCCTACCGAGAACAATGAGCAGTTCTTC.

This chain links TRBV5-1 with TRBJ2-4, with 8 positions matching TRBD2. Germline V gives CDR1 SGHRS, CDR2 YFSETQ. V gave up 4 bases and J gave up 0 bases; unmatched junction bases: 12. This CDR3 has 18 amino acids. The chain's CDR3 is CASSLRASGSLAKNIQYF. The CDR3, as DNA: TGCGCCAGCAGCCTTCGGGCTAGCGGGTCACTAGCCAAAAACATTCAGTACTTC.

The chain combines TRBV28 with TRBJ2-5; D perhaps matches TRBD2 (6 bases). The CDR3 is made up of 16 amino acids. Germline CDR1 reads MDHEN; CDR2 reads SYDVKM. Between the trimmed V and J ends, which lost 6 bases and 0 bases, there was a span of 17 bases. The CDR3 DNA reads TGTGCCAGCAGCCCAGGGCGGGGTTCTCACCAAGAGACCCAGTACTTC. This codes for CASSPGRGSHQETQYF.

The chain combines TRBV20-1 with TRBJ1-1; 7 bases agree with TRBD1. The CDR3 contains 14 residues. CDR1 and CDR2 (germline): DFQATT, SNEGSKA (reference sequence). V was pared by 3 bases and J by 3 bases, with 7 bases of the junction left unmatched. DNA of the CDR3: TGCAGTGCTAGTAGAGGGGGCAGGGACACTGAAGCTTTCTTT. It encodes CSASRGGRDTEAFF.

The CDR3 DNA follows: TGTGCCAGCAGCCGTGGTCAGCCCCAGCATTTT. It encodes CASSRGQPQHF. J is TRBJ1-5 and V is TRBV12-3 or TRBV12-4; D gene ambiguous. The CDR3 is 11 residues long. The ends were cut back, 6 bases at V and 6 bases at J, with 6 bases in the middle.

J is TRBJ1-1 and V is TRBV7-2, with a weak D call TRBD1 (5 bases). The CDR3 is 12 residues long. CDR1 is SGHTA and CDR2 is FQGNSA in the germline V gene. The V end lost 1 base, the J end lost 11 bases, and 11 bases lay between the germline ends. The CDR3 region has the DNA TGTGCCAGCAGCTTAGGGGCAGGGAACGCTTTCTTT. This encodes CASSLGAGNAFF.

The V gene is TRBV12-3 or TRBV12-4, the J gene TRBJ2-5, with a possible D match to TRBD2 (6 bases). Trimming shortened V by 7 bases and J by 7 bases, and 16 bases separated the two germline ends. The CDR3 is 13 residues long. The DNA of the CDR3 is TGTGCCAGCACCCCCGGGACTGGAGGGACCCAGTACTTC. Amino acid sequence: CASTPGTGGTQYF.

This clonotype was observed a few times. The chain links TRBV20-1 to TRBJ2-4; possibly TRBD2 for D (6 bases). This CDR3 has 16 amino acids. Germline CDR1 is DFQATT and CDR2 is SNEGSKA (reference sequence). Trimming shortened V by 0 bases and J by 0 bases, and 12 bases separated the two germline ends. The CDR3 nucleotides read TGCAGTGCTAGAGATTCGACTAGGCTAGCCAAAAACATTCAGTACTTC. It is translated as CSARDSTRLAKNIQYF.

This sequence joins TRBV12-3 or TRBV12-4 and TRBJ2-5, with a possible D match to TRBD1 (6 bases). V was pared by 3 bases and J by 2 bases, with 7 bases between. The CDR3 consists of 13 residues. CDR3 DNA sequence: TGTGCCAGCAGTTTTGACAGGCAAGAGACCCAGTACTTC. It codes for CASSFDRQETQYF.

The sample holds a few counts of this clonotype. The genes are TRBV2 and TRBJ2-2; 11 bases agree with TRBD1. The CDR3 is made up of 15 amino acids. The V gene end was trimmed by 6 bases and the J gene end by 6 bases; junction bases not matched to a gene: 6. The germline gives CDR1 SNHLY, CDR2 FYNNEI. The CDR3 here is CASSAGGQGAGELFF. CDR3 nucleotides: TGTGCCAGCAGCGCAGGGGGACAGGGGGCCGGGGAGCTGTTTTTT.

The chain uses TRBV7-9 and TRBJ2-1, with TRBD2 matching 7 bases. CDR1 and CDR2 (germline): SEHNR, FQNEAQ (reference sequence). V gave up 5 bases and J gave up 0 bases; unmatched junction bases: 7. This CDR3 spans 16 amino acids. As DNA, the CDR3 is TGTGCCAGCAGCCCCACCGAGCGGGACTCCTACAATGAGCAGTTCTTC. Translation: CASSPTERDSYNEQFF.

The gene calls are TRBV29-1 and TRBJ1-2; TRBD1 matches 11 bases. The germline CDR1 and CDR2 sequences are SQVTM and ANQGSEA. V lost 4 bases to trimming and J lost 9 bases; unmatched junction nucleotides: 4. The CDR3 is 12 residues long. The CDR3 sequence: CSVAGTGGRYTF. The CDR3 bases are TGCAGCGTTGCCGGGACAGGGGGTCGCTACACCTTC.

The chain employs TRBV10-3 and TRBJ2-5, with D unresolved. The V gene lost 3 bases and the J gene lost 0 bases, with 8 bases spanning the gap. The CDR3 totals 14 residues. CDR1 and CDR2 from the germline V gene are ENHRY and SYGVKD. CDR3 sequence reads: CAISDSVYQETQYF. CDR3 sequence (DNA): TGTGCCATCAGTGACAGTGTGTACCAAGAGACCCAGTACTTC.

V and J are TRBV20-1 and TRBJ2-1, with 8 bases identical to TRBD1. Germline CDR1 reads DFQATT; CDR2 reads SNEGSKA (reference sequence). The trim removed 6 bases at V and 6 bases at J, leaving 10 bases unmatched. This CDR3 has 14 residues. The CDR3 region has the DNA TGCAGTGCCCAGTTGGACAGGGCCCCCAATGAGCAGTTCTTC. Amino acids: CSAQLDRAPNEQFF.

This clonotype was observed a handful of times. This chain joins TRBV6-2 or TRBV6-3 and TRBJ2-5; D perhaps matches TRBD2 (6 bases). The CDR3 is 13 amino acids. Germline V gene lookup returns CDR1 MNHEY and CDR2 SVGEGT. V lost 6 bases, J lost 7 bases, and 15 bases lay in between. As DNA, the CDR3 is TGTGCCAGCAGAGTCCCGGGACTTATGACCCAGTACTTC. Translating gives CASRVPGLMTQYF.

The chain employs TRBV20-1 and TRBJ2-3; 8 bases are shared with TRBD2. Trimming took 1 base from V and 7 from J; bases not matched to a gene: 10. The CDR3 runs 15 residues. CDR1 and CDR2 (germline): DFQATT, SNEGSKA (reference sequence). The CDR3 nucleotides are TGCAGTGCTAGAGGGGTAGCGGGGAGCGGTTATACGCAGTATTTT. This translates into CSARGVAGSGYTQYF.

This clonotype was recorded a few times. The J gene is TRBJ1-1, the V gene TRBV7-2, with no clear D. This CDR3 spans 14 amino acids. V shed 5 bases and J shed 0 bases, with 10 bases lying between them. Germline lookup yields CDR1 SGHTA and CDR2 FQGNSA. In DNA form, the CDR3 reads TGTGCCAGCAGCCTCACAAGCATGAACACTGAAGCTTTCTTT. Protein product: CASSLTSMNTEAFF.

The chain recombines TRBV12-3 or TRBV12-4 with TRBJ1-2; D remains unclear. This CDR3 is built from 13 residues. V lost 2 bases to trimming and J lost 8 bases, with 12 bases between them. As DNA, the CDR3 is TGTGCCAGCAGTTTATCCGGGTCGGCGGGCTACACCTTC. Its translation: CASSLSGSAGYTF.

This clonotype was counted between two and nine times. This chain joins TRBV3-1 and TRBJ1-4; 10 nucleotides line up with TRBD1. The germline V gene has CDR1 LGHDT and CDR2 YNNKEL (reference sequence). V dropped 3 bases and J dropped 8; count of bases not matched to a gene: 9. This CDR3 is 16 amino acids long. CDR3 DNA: TGTGCCAGCAGCCAGTATGCGGGACAGGGGCGCGAAAAACTGTTTTTT. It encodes CASSQYAGQGREKLFF.

CDR3 bases: TGTGCCACGGGAGGGGGAGGATCCTACAATGAGCAGTTCTTC. It is translated as CATGGGGSYNEQFF. This rearrangement joins TRBV15 to TRBJ2-1; possible D gene TRBD2, 7 bases. The germline V gene encodes CDR1 LNHNV and CDR2 YYDKDF (reference sequence). Trimming cost V 9 bases and J 1 base, with 13 bases left between them. The CDR3 spans 14 residues.

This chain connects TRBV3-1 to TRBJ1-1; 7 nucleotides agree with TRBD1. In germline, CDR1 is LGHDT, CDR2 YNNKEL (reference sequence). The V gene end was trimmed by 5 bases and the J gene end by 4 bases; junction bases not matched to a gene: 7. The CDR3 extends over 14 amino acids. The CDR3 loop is CASSYRDSATEAFF. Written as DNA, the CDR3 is TGTGCCAGCAGCTACCGGGACAGTGCCACTGAAGCTTTCTTT.

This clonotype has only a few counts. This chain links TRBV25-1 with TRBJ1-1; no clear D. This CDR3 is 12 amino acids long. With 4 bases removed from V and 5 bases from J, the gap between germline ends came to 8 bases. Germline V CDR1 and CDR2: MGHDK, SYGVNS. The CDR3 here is CASSGSGTEAFF. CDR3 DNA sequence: TGTGCCAGCAGTGGGTCGGGAACTGAAGCTTTCTTT.

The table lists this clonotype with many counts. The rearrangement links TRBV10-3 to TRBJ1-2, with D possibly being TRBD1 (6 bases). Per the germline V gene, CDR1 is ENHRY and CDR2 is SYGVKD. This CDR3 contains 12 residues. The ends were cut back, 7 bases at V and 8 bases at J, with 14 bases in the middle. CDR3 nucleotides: TGTGCCATCACGCCCGGGGGCGGCGGCTACACCTTC. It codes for CAITPGGGGYTF.

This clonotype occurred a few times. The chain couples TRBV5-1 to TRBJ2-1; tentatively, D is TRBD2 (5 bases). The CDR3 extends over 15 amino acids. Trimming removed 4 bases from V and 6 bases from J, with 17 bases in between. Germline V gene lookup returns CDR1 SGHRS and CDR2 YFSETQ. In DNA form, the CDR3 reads TGCGCCAGCAGCACCCTAACTTCCCGGGGCAATGAGCAGTTCTTC. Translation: CASSTLTSRGNEQFF.

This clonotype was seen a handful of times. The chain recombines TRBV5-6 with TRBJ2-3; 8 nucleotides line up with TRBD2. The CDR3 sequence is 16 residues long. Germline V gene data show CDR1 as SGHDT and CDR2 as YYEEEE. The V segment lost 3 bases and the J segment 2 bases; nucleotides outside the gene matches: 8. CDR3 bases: TGTGCCAGCAGCTGGGAGACTAGCGAGCCCACAGATACGCAGTATTTT. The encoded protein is CASSWETSEPTDTQYF.

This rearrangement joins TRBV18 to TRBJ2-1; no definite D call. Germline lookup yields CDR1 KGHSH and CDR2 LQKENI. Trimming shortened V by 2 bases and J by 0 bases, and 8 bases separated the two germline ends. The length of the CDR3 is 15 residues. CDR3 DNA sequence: TGTGCCAGCTCACCAGGGCTGAGCTCCTACAATGAGCAGTTCTTC. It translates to CASSPGLSSYNEQFF.

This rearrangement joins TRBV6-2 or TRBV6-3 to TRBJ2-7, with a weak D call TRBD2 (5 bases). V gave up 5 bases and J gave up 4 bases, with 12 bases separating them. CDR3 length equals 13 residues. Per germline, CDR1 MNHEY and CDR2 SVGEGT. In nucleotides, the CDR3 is TGTGCCAGCAGTCCAACTAGGAGGTACGAGCAGTACTTC. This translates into CASSPTRRYEQYF.